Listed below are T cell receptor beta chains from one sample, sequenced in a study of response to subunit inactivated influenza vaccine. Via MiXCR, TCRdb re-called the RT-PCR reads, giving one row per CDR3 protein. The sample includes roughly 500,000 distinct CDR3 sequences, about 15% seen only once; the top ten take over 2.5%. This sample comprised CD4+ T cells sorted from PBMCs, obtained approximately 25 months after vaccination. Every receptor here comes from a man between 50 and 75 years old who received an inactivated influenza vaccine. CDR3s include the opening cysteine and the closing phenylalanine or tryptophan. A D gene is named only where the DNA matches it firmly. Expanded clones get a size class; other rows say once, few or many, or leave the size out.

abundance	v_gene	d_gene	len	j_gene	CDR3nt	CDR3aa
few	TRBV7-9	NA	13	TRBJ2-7	TGTGCCAGCAGCTTTCTTACGACCTACGAGCAGTACTTC	CASSFLTTYEQYF
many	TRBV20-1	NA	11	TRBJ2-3	TGCAGTGCTAGAGATAGGCGGGCCCAGTATTTT	CSARDRRAQYF
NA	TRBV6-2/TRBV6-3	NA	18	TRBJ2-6	TGTGCCAGCAATAAAGAACGGAGAGCTTTCTCTGGGGCCAACGTCCTGACTTTC	CASNKERRAFSGANVLTF
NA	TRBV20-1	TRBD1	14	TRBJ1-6	TGCAGTGCTAGAGGGGGACAGGGAGTTTCACCCCTCCACTTT	CSARGGQGVSPLHF
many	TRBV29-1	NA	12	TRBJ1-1	TGCAGCGTTCAACCGGGGGCGACTGAAGCTTTCTTT	CSVQPGATEAFF
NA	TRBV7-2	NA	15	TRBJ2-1	TGTGCCAGCAGCTTAGTAGGGGGGTCTAACAATGAGCAGTTCTTC	CASSLVGGSNNEQFF
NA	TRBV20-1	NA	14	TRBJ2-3	TGCAGTGCGAAGACTAGACCTCCCACAGATACGCAGTATTTT	CSAKTRPPTDTQYF
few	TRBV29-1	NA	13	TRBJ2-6	TGCAGCGTTGGAGCCTCTGGGGCCAACGTCCTGACTTTC	CSVGASGANVLTF
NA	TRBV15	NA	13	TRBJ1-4	TGTGCCACCAGCACCGATTCTAATGAAAAACTGTTTTTT	CATSTDSNEKLFF
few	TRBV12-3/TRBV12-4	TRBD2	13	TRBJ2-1	TGTGCCAGCAGTAATAGCGGGAGGGCCGTTGCGTTCTTC	CASSNSGRAVAFF
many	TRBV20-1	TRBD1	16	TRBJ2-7	TGCAGTGCTAGAGTTCCCACAGCGACAGGGAAGGACGAGCAGTACTTC	CSARVPTATGKDEQYF
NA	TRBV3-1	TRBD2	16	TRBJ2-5	TGTGCCAGCAGCCAAACGCCCAGCGGGAGTTCAGAGACCCAGTACTTC	CASSQTPSGSSETQYF
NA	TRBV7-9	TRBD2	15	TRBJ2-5	TGTGCCAGCAGCACCCCTAGCGGGAGGACGGAGACCCAGTACTTC	CASSTPSGRTETQYF
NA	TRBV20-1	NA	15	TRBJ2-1	TGCAGTGCTAGAGATTGGACTACTATTTCCAATGAGCAGTTCTTC	CSARDWTTISNEQFF
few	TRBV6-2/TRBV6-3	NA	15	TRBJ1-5	TGTGCCAGCAGTTACGGGGGGGGTGGCAATCAGCCCCAGCATTTT	CASSYGGGGNQPQHF
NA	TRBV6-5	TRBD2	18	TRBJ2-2	TGTGCCAGCAGTTCCCTTTACCCTAGCGGGGGGAACACCGGGGAGCTGTTTTTT	CASSSLYPSGGNTGELFF
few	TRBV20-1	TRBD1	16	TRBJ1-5	TGCAGTGCTGGGGAACAGGGGAAGGGCGGCAATCAGCCCCAGCATTTT	CSAGEQGKGGNQPQHF
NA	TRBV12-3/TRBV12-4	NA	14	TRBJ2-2	TGTGCCAGCAGTTTGGCAGGGTTCAGCGGGGAGCTGTTTTTT	CASSLAGFSGELFF
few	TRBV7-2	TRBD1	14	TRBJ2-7	TGTGCCAGCAGCTACCAGGGGGTACTCTACGAGCAGTACTTC	CASSYQGVLYEQYF
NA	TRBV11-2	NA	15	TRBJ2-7	TGTGCCAGCAGCTTAGAAAGAGGGGGTCCCTACGAGCAGTACTTC	CASSLERGGPYEQYF
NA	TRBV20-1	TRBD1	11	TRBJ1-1	TGCAGTGCTGTTGGGGACAGGGAAGCTTTCTTT	CSAVGDREAFF
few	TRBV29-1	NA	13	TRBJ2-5	TGCAGCGTCAACACAGGGAGCCAAGAGACCCAGTACTTC	CSVNTGSQETQYF
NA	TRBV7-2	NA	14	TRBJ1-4	TGTGCCAGCGGGCCGGTGGGGACTAATGAAAAACTGTTTTTT	CASGPVGTNEKLFF
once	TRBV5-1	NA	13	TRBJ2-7	TGCGCCAGCAGGATAGGGGGATCCTACGAGCAGTACTTC	CASRIGGSYEQYF
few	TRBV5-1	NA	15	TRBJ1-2	TGCGCCAGCAGCTTGCAACCGGCCTCCCAGGATGGCTACACCTTC	CASSLQPASQDGYTF
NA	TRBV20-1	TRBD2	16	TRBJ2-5	TGCAGTGCTAGATCGGGACTAGCGGGAGGTCAAGAGACCCAGTACTTC	CSARSGLAGGQETQYF
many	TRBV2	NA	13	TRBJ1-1	TGTGCCAGCAGCCCTATGGAATCCAGCGAGGCTTTCTTT	CASSPMESSEAFF
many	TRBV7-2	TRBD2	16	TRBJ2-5	TGTGCCAGCAGTCCCGTATCGGGACTAGTAGGGGAGACCCAGTACTTC	CASSPVSGLVGETQYF
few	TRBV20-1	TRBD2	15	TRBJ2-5	TGCAGTGCTACGACACTAGCGGGGGGCCAAGAGACCCAGTACTTC	CSATTLAGGQETQYF
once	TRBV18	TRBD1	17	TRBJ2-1	TGTGCCAGCTCACCACGGCCGGGACAGGGCGCCTACAATGAGCAGTTCTTC	CASSPRPGQGAYNEQFF
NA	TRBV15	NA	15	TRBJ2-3	TGTGCCACCAGCAGGGTTTTGGGGGCATCGGATACGCAGTATTTT	CATSRVLGASDTQYF